This T cell receptor (beta chain) was identified during a study of blood T cells in healthy people across ages. The V gene's germline CDR1 is SGHDN and CDR2 FVKESK. Trimming cost V 6 bases and J 2 bases; bases outside gene matches: 5. CDR3 length equals 15 residues. The extraction recovered at least 5 micrograms of total RNA per sample. For the second PCR, which ran for roughly 7 to 11 cycles, a sample-barcoded 5' primer and a J-beta primer mix were used. One entry per CDR3 protein, called by TCRdb with MiXCR from the 5' RACE reads. The data show roughly 1.7 million distinct CDR3 sequences, roughly 32% seen once.

This receptor was obtained from a woman in her thirties in good health. This chain joins TRBV14 and TRBJ2-2; TRBD2 aligns across 8 bases. Source material: blood. The CDR3 nucleotides read TGTGCCAGCAGACTGGGACTAGGAAACACCGGGGAGCTGTTTTTT. Protein: CASRLGLGNTGELFF.